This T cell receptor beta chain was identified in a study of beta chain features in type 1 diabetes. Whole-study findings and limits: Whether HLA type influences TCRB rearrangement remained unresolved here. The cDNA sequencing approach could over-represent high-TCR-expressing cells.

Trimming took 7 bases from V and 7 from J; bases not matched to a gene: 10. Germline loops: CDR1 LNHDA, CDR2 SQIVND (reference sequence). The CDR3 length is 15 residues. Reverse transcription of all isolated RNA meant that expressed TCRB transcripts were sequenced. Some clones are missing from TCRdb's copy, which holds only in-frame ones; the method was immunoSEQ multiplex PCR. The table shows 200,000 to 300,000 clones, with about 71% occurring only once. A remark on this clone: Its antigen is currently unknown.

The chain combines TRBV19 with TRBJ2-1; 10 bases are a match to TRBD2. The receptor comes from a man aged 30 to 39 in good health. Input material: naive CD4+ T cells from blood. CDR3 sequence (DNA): TGTGCCAGTAAAACTGTTTCTAGCGGGAGTAATGAGCAGTTCTTC. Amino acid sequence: CASKTVSSGSNEQFF.